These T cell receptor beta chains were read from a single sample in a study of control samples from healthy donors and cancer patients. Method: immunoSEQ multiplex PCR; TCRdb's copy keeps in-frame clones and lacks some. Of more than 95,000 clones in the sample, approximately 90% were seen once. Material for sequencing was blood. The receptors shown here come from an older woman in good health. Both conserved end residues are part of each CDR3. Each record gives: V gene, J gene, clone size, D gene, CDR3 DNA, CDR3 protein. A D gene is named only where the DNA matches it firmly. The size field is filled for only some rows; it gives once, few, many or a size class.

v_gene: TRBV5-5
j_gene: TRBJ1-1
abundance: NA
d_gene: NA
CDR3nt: TGTGCCAGCAGTTACTGGACGGACGCGAACACTGAAGCTTTCTTT
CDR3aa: CASSYWTDANTEAFF

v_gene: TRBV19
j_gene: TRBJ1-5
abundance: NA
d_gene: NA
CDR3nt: TGTGCCAGTCGGCCCTCGCGGCGCAATCAGCCCCAGCATTTT
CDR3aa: CASRPSRRNQPQHF

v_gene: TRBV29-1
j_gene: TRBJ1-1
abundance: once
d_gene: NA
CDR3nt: TGCAGCGTTGAATACGGCCAGAACACTGAAGCTTTCTTT
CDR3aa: CSVEYGQNTEAFF

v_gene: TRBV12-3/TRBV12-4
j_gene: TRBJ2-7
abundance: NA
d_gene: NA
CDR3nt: TGTGCCAGCAGTTTTGCCGACGAGCAGTACTTC
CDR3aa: CASSFADEQYF

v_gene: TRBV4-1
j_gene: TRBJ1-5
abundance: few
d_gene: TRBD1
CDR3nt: TGCGCCAGCAGCCAGGAGGGACAGGGTTTTTTGCCCCAGCATTTT
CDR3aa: CASSQEGQGFLPQHF

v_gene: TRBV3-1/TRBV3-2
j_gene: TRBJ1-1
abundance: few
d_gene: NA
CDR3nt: TGTGCCAGCAGCCAAGGAAGTTTAGGGTCTGAAGCTTTCTTT
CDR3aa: CASSQGSLGSEAFF

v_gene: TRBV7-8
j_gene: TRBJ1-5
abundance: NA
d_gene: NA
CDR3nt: TGTGCCAGCAGCTTAGGGCCGGGAGAGGGCAATCAGCCCCAGCATTTT
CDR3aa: CASSLGPGEGNQPQHF

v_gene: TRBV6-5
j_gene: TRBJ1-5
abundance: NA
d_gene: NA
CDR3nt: TGTGCCAGCAGTTTGAATAGCAATCAGCCCCAGCATTTT
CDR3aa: CASSLNSNQPQHF

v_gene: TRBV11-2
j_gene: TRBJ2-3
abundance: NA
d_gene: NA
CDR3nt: TGTGCCAGCAGCTTAGGGGGGAGCGGTTCCACAGATACGCAGTATTTT
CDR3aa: CASSLGGSGSTDTQYF

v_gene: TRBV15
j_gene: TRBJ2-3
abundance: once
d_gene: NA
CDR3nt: TGTGCCACGACAGGCTTACCGGGACACGGAAGTTATACGCAGTATTTT
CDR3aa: CATTGLPGHGSYTQYF

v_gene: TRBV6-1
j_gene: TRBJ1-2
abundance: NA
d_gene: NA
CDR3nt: TGTGCCAGCAGCTGGGAGAAGGACGGCTACACCTTC
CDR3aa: CASSWEKDGYTF

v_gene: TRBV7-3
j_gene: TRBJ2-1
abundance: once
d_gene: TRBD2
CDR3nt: TGTGCCAGCAGCCCGCAAAGGGATAGCGGGGGCTACAATGAGCAGTTCTTC
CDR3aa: CASSPQRDSGGYNEQFF

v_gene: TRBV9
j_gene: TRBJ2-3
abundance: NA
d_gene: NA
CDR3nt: TGTGCCAGCAGCACCGGGGATCCGGTAGATACGCAGTATTTT
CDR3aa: CASSTGDPVDTQYF

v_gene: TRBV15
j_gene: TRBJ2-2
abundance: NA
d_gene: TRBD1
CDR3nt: TGTGCCACCAGCAGACCGACCGGGACAGGGGTAACCGGGGAGCTGTTTTTT
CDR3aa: CATSRPTGTGVTGELFF

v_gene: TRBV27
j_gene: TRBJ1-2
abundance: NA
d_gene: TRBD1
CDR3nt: TGTGCCAGCAGTTTATCGGGCGGGACAGTTTATGGCTACACCTTC
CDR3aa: CASSLSGGTVYGYTF

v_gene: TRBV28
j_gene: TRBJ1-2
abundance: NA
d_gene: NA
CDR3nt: TGTGCCAGCAGTTTCAACTATGGCTACACCTTC
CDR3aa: CASSFNYGYTF

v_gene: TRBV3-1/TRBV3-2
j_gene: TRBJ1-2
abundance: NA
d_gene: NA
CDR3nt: TGTGCCAGCAGCCAAGATTGGCAGGGGTATCGCTACACCTTC
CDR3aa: CASSQDWQGYRYTF

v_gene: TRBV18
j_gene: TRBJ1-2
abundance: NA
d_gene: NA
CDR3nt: TGTGCCAGCTCACCGCGACAGGAGGATGGCTACACCTTC
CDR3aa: CASSPRQEDGYTF

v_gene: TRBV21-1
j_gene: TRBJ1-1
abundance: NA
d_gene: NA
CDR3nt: TGTGCCAGCAGCGTGGACAGGGACACTGAAGCTTTCTTT
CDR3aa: CASSVDRDTEAFF

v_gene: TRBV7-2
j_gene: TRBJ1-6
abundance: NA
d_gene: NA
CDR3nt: TGTGCCAGCAGCCCCTATAATTCACCCCTCCACTTT
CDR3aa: CASSPYNSPLHF

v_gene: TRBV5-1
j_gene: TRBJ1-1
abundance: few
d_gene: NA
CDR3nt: TGCGCCAGCAGCATAGGGACCGCGAACACTGAAGCTTTCTTT
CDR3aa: CASSIGTANTEAFF

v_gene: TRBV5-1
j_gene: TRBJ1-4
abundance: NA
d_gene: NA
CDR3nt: TGCGCCAGCAGCTTGGAGGGGGTCGGGGAAAAACTGTTTTTT
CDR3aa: CASSLEGVGEKLFF

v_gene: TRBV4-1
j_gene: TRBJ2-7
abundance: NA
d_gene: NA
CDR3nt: TGCGCCAGCAGCCAAGACCTCTACGAGCAGTACTTC
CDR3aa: CASSQDLYEQYF

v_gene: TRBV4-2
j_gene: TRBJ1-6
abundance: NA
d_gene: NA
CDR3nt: TGTGCCAGCAGCCAAGAAGCGACAGAAAATAATTCACCCCTCCACTTT
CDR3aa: CASSQEATENNSPLHF

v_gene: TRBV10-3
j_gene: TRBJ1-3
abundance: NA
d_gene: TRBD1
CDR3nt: TGTGCCATCAGTGAGCAGGGGGCGCGAGGAAACACCATATATTTT
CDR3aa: CAISEQGARGNTIYF

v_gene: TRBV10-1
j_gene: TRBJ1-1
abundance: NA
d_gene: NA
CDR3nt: TGCGCCAGCAGTAAGACGGGGTACACTGAAGCTTTCTTT
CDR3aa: CASSKTGYTEAFF

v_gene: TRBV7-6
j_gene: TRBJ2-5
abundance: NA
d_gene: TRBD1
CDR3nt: TGTGCCAGCACCCAGGGGGCAGGGGGCAAGGAGACCCAGTACTTC
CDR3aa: CASTQGAGGKETQYF

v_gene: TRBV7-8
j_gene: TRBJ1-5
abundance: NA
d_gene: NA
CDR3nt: TGTGCCAGCAGCTTAGGACAGCTACCAAATCAGCCCCAGCATTTT
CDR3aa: CASSLGQLPNQPQHF

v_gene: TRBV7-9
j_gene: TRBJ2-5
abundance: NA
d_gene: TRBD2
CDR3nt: TGTGCCAGCAGCAGCGGGACTAGCGGGCCGGGCGCCCAAGAGACCCAGTACTTC
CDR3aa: CASSSGTSGPGAQETQYF

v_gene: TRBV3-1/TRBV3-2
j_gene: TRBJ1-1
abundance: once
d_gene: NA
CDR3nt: TGTGCCAGCAGCCGCGGCAACATGAACACTGAAGCTTTCTTT
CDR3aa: CASSRGNMNTEAFF

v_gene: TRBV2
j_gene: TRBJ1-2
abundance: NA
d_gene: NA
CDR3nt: TGTGCCAGCAGTGAATATGGCAGTAACTATGGCTACACCTTC
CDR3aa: CASSEYGSNYGYTF

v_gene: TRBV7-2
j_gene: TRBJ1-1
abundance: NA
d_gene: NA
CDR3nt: TGTGCCAGCAGCTTAGCCGGGGCGAACACTGAAGCTTTCTTT
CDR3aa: CASSLAGANTEAFF

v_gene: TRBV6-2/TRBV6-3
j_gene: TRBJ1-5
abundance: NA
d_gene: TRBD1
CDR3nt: TGTGCCAGCAGTTCGGGACAGTTCTATAGCAATCAGCCCCAGCATTTT
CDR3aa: CASSSGQFYSNQPQHF

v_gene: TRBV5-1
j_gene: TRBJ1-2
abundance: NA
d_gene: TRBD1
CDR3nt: TGCGCCAGCAGCCAACAGCCAGGGGGTGGCTACACCTTC
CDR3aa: CASSQQPGGGYTF

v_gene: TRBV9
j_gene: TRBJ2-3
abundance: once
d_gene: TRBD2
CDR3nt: TGTGCCAGCAGCGTCGGGACTAGCGGGGGGACAGATACGCAGTATTTT
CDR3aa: CASSVGTSGGTDTQYF

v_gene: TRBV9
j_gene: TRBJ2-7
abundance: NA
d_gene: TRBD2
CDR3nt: TGTGCCAGCAGCGTAGGGGAGGGAACCTACGAGCAGTACTTC
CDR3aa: CASSVGEGTYEQYF

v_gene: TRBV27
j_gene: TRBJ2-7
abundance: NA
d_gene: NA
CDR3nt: TGTGCCAGCAGTCCCACCGGGTTCAGCTACGAGCAGTACTTC
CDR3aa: CASSPTGFSYEQYF

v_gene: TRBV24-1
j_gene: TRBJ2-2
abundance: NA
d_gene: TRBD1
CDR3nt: TGTGCCACCAGTGACGCTAACAGGGGAGAGGACACCGGGGAGCTGTTTTTT
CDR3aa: CATSDANRGEDTGELFF

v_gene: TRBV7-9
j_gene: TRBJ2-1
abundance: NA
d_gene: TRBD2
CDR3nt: TGTGCCAGCAGCCCCCGGACTAGCGGGGGGAACTCCTACAATGAGCAGTTCTTC
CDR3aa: CASSPRTSGGNSYNEQFF

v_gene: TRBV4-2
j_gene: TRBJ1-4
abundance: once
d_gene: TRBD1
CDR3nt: TGTGCCAGCAGCCCAACGGGACAGGGGCACGCAACTAATGAAAAACTGTTTTTT
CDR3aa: CASSPTGQGHATNEKLFF

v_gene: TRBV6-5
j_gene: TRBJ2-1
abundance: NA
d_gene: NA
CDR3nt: TGTGCCAGCAGTCGACAGGACCCAGGGAATGAGCAGTTCTTC
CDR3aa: CASSRQDPGNEQFF

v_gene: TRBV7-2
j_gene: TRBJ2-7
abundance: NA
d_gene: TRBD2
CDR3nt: TGTGCCAGCAGCCAGAGCGGGGGGGCCTACGAGCAGTACTTC
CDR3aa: CASSQSGGAYEQYF

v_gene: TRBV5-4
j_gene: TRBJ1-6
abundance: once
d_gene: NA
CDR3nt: TGTGCCAGCAGTCCCGGGCAGTATAATTCACCCCTCCACTTT
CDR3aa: CASSPGQYNSPLHF

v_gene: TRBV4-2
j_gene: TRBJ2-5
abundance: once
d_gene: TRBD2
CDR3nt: TGTGCCAGCAGCCCCTCCTCGCGGGGGGAGACCCAGTACTTC
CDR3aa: CASSPSSRGETQYF

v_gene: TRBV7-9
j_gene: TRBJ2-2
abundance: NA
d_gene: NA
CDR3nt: TGTGCCAGCAGCTCCCGGGGGACTTCGAACACCGGGGAGCTGTTTTTT
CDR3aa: CASSSRGTSNTGELFF

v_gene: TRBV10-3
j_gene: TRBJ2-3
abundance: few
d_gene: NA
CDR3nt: TGTGCCATCAGTGTGGCCCGGCGGTCAGATACGCAGTATTTT
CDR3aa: CAISVARRSDTQYF

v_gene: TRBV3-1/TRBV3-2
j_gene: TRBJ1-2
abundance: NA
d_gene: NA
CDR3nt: TGTGCCAGCAGCCAGAGTCCAGGGACGGCGATCTATGGCTACACCTTC
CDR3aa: CASSQSPGTAIYGYTF

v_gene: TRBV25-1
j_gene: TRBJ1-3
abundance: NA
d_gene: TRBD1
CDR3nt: TGTGCCAGCAGAACCCAGGGGGCGCCTGGAAACACCATATATTTT
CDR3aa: CASRTQGAPGNTIYF

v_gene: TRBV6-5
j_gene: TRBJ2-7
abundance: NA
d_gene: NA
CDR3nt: TGTGCCAGCAGGACCTCCTCCTACGAGCAGTACTTC
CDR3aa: CASRTSSYEQYF

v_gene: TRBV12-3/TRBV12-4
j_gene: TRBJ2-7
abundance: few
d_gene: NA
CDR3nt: TGTGCCAGCAGCTGGACCTCCTACGAGCAGTACTTC
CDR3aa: CASSWTSYEQYF

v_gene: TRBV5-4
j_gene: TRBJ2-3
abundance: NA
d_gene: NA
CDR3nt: TGTGCCAGCAGCTTGACGGCAGGCTGGGGAGATACGCAGTATTTT
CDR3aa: CASSLTAGWGDTQYF